The source of this T cell receptor beta chain is a study of beta chain features in type 1 diabetes. Overall study findings and caveats: Unsettled here was the matter of whether HLA type influences TCRB rearrangement.

There was one heparinised blood draw per donor, averaging around 100 mL. There are 14 residues in the CDR3. Germline assignment: CDR1 SGHTA and CDR2 FQGTGA. V gave up 7 bases and J gave up 1 base, with 10 bases separating them. On this clone itself: Its antigen is not identified.

Every isolated RNA sample was fully reverse transcribed, so sequencing captured expressed TCRB transcripts. The assay was immunoSEQ multiplex PCR, and TCRdb's table has in-frame clones only and misses some. The table records 120,000 to 150,000 clones, less than 9% of them present only once. The TCR sequence derives from a woman aged 25 to 45 in good health. The chain couples TRBV7-3 to TRBJ2-2; D might be TRBD1 (5 bases). Sequencing was performed on central memory CD4+ T cells from blood. CDR3 region: CASKTQGNTGELFF. The CDR3 nucleotides are TGTGCCAGCAAGACTCAGGGGAACACCGGGGAGCTGTTTTTT.